This T cell receptor beta chain stems from a study of PD-1 blockade in classical Hodgkin lymphoma. Time point defined: newly diagnosed, previously untreated cHL patient sample. Negative selection with magnetic separation was used to purify CD4+ T cells from thawed PBMCs. Untreated, newly diagnosed classical Hodgkin lymphoma PBMCs were used for comparison. Sequenced by immunoSEQ multiplex PCR; TCRdb stores in-frame clones only, minus some. The table records roughly 27,000 clones, 70% to 90% of them present only once. CDR3 length equals 13 residues. V was shortened by 3 bases and J by 7 bases, with 13 bases between the two germline ends. Germline V CDR1 and CDR2: ENHRY, SYGVKD.

The chain uses TRBV10-3 and TRBJ2-7, with D possibly called TRBD1 or TRBD2 (6 bases each). The sample was CD4+ T cells from blood. The clonotype comes from a human donor with classical Hodgkin lymphoma. CDR3 residues: CAISEDRGREQYF. Written as DNA, the CDR3 is TGTGCCATCAGTGAAGACCGGGGGCGAGAGCAGTACTTC.